This paragraph covers one T cell receptor beta chain sequence. In its sample, this clonotype was seen once. What this receptor recognizes is not known. Base qualities are not provided; no much larger clone lies one nucleotide away. One read yields weak evidence. Sample time point, as interpreted from the label and publication: newly diagnosed GD, antithyroid drugs for less than 3 months. For both TCR sequencing and RNA sequencing, RNA was extracted from PBMCs in TRIzol. The diagnosis of Graves' disease followed American Thyroid Association guidelines. Patients were recruited from an endocrinology department in Xi'an, China. From each patient, 8 to 10 milliliters of peripheral blood was collected into an EDTA anticoagulant tube. Ficoll Paque Plus density gradient separation was used to isolate PBMCs, and no further T cell sorting was done. RNA quality was checked with an Agilent 2100 Bioanalyzer and agarose gel, and concentration with a NanoDrop 2000.

The method behind the library was multiplex PCR. The sequencing machine was an Illumina HiSeq 4000. CDR3 regions were amplified by Arm-PCR with iRepertoire HTBI primers to construct TCR beta libraries. PCR products were gel purified before sequencing. The source study handled its data this way. A total of fewer than 65 TRBV and some 15 TRBJ segments were identified across samples and were used for gene usage analysis of CDR3 amino acid clonotypes. COPE and FqMerger were used to merge filtered high-quality paired reads into contigs. BLAST was used to align contigs to IMGT TRBV, TRBD and TRBJ reference genes, with CDR3 defined following IMGT. Any clonotype with a frequency above 0.1% was classified as a highly expanded clone. Shannon entropy was used to measure repertoire diversity, and the Gini coefficient was used to measure V-J evenness. Clonotypes shared by more than one individual were considered public. TCRdb ran its own pipeline on the public reads, namely fastp trimming at Q25 and MiXCR clone calling, and kept in-frame beta chains. Entries are consolidated by CDR3 protein sequence, retaining the most common genes and DNA. TCRdb, rather than the study authors, made the V and J calls. This sample lists approximately 470,000 distinct CDR3 sequences; about 16% were detected once. The ten largest account for roughly an eighth of the sample.

This sample is part of a study of regulatory T cells in long-lasting Graves disease (TCRdb year 2021). About the study as a whole: Patients with newly diagnosed Graves' disease had been on antithyroid drugs for under 3 months. TCR sequencing covered roughly 13 persistent and some 20 newly diagnosed Graves' disease patients, 33 samples in total. Peripheral blood TCR sequencing and RNA sequencing compared persistent Graves' disease patients with newly diagnosed Graves' disease patients. The study was registered as a clinical trial and conducted in China.

General findings and caveats noted by the study authors: As a limitation, the authors acknowledged that the small sample size may reduce accuracy. The study examined only peripheral blood because the primary lesion, thyroid tissue, could not be accessed. Compared with newly diagnosed patients, patients with persistent Graves' disease had lower TCR Shannon entropy and fewer highly expanded clones, which suggests clonal expansion. Sequencing and analysis were restricted to the TCR beta chain. Persistent disease showed preferential use of TRBV28, TRBJ1-2 and TRBJ2-5, whereas newly diagnosed disease favored TRBV20-1 and TRBJ2-1. Persistent patients shared more public clonotypes among themselves (fewer than 3,000) than newly diagnosed patients did (approximately 870).

The CDR3 goes from the cysteine to the phenylalanine over 16 residues. Just CDR3 DNA is preserved here, 48 bases in frame from base 1. After removal of 4 bases from V and 8 bases from J, the junction retains 8 bases not matched to a gene. CDR1 and CDR2 (SGHDT, YYEEEE) derive from the germline V gene. These same records also appear under a second study, on T cells in Graves' hyperthyroidism and ophthalmopathy. The second study also describes: Graves' hyperthyroidism was defined as stable when no progression to ophthalmopathy occurred over 18 months of follow-up. Hyperthyroidism patients were newly diagnosed, had a disease duration of under 2 months, and were aged 18 to 65 years. Patients with uncontrolled infections, other autoimmune diseases, pregnancy or lactation were excluded. Clinical symptoms, serum thyroxine and TRAb, thyroid ultrasound, and orbital computed tomography formed the basis for the diagnoses. The first round of RT-PCR for the TCR CDR3 was performed with the HTBI primer set and the Qiagen OneStep RT-PCR kit. Most expanded thyroid clonotypes (frequency above 0.001) were also detected in blood, a finding suggesting that blood repertoires may reflect thyroid immune responses. A 13 V-J signature model separated ophthalmopathy from stable hyperthyroidism, with about 88% sensitivity and about 81% specificity in cross-validation and 80%/75% in testing. During validation, the model predicted progression to ophthalmopathy a median of approximately six months ahead of onset, with around 71% sensitivity and around 73% specificity. A discovery cohort of roughly 96 patients, 43 with Graves' ophthalmopathy and roughly 59 with stable Graves' hyperthyroidism, was used to find distinguishing TCR V-J signatures. An independent validation cohort of 18 to 20 hyperthyroidism patients and about 15 patients who later progressed to ophthalmopathy tested prospective prediction of ophthalmopathy. For training and testing, the 100 or so patients in the discovery cohort were randomly divided in a 7:3 ratio. In about 6 Graves' hyperthyroidism patients, the study also compared T-cell repertoires from thyroid tissue with T-cell repertoires from blood. After blood sampling, hyperthyroidism patients were treated with methimazole at a starting dose of 30 mg daily, and ophthalmopathy patients were treated with high-dose intravenous methylprednisolone. Libraries were constructed in a second round of multiplex PCR, after which size selection and purification were carried out. Paired-end sequencing of the libraries was performed with 100 bp reads on an Illumina HiSeq2000. SOAPnuke was used to process the raw data, with reads discarded if the reads contained adapters or uncalled bases, had a mean Phred below 15, or lacked an exact constant-primer or identifier match. COPE v1.2.5 was used to merge the high-quality paired reads, and each unique nucleotide sequence was defined as a clonotype. MiTCR v1.1 was used to align the clonotypes against IMGT TRBV, TRBD and TRBJ reference segments. The analysis was restricted to V-J combinations with a frequency above 0.0001, which together covered 99.2% of the repertoires. A TCS score was defined as the ratio between F50 (clonal expansion) and ExV (chaos), using BLOSUM62-based TCRdist between CDR3 peptides within each V-J. Welch's t-statistics and random forest reduced just over 500 V-J features to about 12, which were used in a naive Bayes classifier (R e1071). No statistical method was used to set the sample size in advance, and investigators knew the group allocation. The paper reports TCR Vbeta CDR3 sequencing of some 140 peripheral blood samples: 43 ophthalmopathy, fewer than 85 hyperthyroidism and around 17 progressor patients.

The TCR originated in a man aged 35 to 55 with Graves disease. Donor details come from another sample of the same person, matched by shared clones. The sample in question was peripheral blood mononuclear cells (PBMCs), obtained at new diagnosis, from a patient treated with antithyroid drugs. The receptor chain draws on TRBV5-6 and TRBJ2-1, with TRBD2 matching 14 junction bases. The CDR3 protein is CASSGGGLAGVYEQFF. The sequence in DNA is TGTGCCAGCAGCGGGGGGGGACTAGCGGGAGTTTATGAGCAGTTCTTC.